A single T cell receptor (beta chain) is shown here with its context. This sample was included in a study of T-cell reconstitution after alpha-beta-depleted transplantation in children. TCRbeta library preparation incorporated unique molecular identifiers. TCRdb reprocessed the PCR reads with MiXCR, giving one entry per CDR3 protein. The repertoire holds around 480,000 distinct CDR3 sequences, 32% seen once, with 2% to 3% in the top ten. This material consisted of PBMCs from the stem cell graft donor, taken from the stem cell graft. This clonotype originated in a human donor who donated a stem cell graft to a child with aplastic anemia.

The CDR3 reads CASSQDRYSHQPQHF. The CDR3, as DNA: TGCGCCAGCAGCCAAGATAGGTACAGTCATCAGCCCCAGCATTTT. The chain carries TRBV4-1 and TRBJ1-5; D unclear. This CDR3 region has 15 residues. The V gene's germline CDR1 is MGHRA and CDR2 YSYEKL. The ends were cut back, 0 bases at V and 5 bases at J, with 11 bases in the middle.